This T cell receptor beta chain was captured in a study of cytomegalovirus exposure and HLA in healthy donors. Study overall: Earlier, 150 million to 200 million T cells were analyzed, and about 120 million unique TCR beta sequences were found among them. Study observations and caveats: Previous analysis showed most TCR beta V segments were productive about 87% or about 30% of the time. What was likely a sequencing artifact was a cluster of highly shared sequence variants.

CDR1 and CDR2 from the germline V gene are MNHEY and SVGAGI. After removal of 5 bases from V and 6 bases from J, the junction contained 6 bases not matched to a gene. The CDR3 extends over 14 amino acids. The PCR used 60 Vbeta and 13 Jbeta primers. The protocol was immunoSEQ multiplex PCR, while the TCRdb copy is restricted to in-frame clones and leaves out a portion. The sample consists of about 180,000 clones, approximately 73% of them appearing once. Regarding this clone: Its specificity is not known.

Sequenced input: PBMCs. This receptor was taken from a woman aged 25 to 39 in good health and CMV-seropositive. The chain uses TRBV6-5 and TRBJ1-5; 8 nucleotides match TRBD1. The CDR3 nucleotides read TGTGCCAGCAGTGACCAGGGGGCGGGTCAGCCCCAGCATTTT. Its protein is CASSDQGAGQPQHF.